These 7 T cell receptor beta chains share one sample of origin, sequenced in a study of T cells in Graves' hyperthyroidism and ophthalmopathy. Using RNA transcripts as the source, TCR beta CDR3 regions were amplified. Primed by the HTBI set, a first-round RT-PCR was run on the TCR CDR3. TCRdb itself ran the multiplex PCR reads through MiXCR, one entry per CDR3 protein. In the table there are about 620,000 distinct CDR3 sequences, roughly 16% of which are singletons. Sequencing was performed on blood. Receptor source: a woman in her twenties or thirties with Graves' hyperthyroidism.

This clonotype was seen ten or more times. The CDR3 protein is CASSSRGIVAGLSYEQYF. DNA of the CDR3: TGTGCCAGCAGTTCTCGGGGGATTGTAGCGGGCCTCTCCTACGAGCAGTACTTC. The chain employs TRBV27 and TRBJ2-7; 7 positions agree with TRBD2. CDR3 length: 18 amino acids. V dropped 4 bases and J dropped 0; count of bases not matched to a gene: 15. From germline, CDR1 is MNHEY and CDR2 SMNVEV (reference sequence).

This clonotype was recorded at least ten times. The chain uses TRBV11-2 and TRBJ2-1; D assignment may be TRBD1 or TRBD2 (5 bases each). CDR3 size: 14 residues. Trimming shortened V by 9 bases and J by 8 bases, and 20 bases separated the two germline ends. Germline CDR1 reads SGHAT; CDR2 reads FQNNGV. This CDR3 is CASIWDPRVDEQFF. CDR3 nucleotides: TGTGCCAGTATATGGGACCCCAGGGTGGATGAGCAGTTCTTC.

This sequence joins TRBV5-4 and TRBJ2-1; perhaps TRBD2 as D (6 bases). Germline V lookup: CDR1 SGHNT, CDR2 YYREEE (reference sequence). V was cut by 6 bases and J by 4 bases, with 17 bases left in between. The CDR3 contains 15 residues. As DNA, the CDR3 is TGTGCCAGCACCCGGGGGAGCGGGCGGTACAATGAGCAGTTCTTC. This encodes CASTRGSGRYNEQFF.

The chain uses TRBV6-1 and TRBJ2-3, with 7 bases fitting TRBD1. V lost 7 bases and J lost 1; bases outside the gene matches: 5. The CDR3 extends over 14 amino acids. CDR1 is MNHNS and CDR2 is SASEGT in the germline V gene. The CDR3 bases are TGTGCCAGCACCCCCGACAGGGGCACAGATACGCAGTATTTT. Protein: CASTPDRGTDTQYF.

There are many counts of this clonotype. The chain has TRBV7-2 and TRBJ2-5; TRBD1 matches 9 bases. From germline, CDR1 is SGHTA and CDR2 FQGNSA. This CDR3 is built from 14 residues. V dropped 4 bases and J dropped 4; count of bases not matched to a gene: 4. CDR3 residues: CASSSRDRAETQYF. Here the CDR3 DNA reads TGTGCCAGCAGCTCAAGGGACAGGGCAGAGACCCAGTACTTC.

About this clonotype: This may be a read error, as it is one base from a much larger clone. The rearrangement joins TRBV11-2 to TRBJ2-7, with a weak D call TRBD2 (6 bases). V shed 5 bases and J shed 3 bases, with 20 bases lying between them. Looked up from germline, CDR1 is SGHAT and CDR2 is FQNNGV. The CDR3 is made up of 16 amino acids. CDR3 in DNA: TGTGCCAGCAGCGTTAGCTCCTGGGAGGTCGGCTACGAGCAGTACTTC. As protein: CASSVSSWEVGYEQYF.

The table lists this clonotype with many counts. The CDR3 DNA sequence: TGTGCCAGCAGCGCCGGGACAGGCTCCAATGAGCAGTTCTTC. Residues: CASSAGTGSNEQFF. The chain combines TRBV7-3 with TRBJ2-1; 8 nucleotides align to TRBD1. After removal of 5 bases from V and 6 bases from J, the junction contained 6 bases not matched to a gene. Germline V gene lookup returns CDR1 SGHTA and CDR2 FQGTGA. The CDR3 is 14 amino acids.